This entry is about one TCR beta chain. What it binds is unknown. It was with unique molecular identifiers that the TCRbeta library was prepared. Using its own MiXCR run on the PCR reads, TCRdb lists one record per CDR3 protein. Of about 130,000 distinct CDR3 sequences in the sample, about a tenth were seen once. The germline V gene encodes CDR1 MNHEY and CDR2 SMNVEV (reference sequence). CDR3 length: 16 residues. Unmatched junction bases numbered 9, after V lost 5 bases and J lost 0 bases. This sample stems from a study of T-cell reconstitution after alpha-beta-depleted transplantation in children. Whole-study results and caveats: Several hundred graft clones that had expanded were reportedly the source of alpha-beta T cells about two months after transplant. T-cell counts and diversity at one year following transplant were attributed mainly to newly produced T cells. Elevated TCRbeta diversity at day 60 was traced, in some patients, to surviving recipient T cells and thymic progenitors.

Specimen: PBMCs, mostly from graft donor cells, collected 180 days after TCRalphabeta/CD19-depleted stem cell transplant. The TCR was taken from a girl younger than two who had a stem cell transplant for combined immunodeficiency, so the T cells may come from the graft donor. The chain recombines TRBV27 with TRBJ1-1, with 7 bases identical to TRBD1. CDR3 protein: CASSPLLTGMNTEAFF. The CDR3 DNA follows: TGTGCCAGCAGTCCGTTGTTGACAGGGATGAACACTGAAGCTTTCTTT.